Presented here are 26 T cell receptor beta chains from one specimen sequenced in a study of human thymus T cells. Libraries were prepared by immunoSEQ multiplex PCR; TCRdb keeps only in-frame clonotypes and omits some of them. The sample records roughly 60,000 clones, 94% being singletons. The sample taken for sequencing was blood. The receptors here all came from a boy younger than two with a congenital heart defect but otherwise immunologically healthy.

The V call is TRBV5-4, the J call TRBJ1-1, with D unclear. Germline CDR1 SGHNT, CDR2 YYREEE (reference sequence). The CDR3 consists of 14 residues. V lost 4 bases to trimming and J lost 2 bases, with 12 bases between them. CDR3 DNA: TGTGCCAGCAGCCAAGATCGAGGTAACACTGAAGCTTTCTTT. This gives the protein CASSQDRGNTEAFF.

The J gene is TRBJ1-4, the V gene TRBV6-6; no clear D. V was clipped by 6 bases and J by 2 bases, with 10 bases between them. Germline assignment: CDR1 MNHNY and CDR2 SVGAGI (reference sequence). The CDR3 length is 14 residues. CDR3 nucleotides: TGTGCCAGCAGAAAAGGGTATACTAATGAAAAACTGTTTTTT. It translates to CASRKGYTNEKLFF.

This sequence joins TRBV19 and TRBJ1-3; a weak D match, TRBD1 (6 bases). The CDR3 consists of 14 residues. Trimming pared 1 base from V and 2 bases from J, leaving 6 bases between. The germline V gene has CDR1 LNHDA and CDR2 SQIVND (reference sequence). The CDR3 region has the DNA TGTGCCAGTAGTATAGGGGGGCCTGGAAACACCATATATTTT. Amino acid sequence: CASSIGGPGNTIYF. The entire variable domain, with the rest obtained from reference TRBV19 and TRBJ1-3, is as follows: DGGITQSPKYLFRKEGQNVTLSCEQNLNHDAMYWYRQDPGQGLRLIYYSQIVNDFQKGDIAEGYSVSREKKESFPLTVTSAQKNPTAFYLCASSIGGPGNTIYFGEGSWLTVV.

This clone was observed a single time. The gene calls are TRBV19 and TRBJ2-3, with D unresolved. Germline CDR1 reads LNHDA; CDR2 reads SQIVND (reference sequence). The CDR3 contains 13 residues. The ends were cut back, 6 bases at V and 2 bases at J, with 9 bases in the middle. The CDR3 sequence: CASRSVVTDTQYF. DNA of the CDR3: TGTGCCAGTAGAAGTGTGGTCACAGATACGCAGTATTTT.

Here the CDR3 DNA reads TGTGCCAGCAGTCCGGGACAATTTTCCTACGAGCAGTACTTC. Amino acid sequence: CASSPGQFSYEQYF. The chain combines TRBV28 with TRBJ2-7, with a weak D call TRBD1 (6 bases). The germline V and J ends were trimmed by 5 bases and 1 base, with 12 bases remaining between them. CDR3 length equals 14 residues. CDR1 MDHEN and CDR2 SYDVKM come from the germline V gene.

The chain combines TRBV5-1 with TRBJ2-7; TRBD2 matches at 7 bases. V shed 4 bases and J 5 bases; nucleotides not matched to a gene: 12. Germline V lookup: CDR1 SGHRS, CDR2 YFSETQ. The CDR3 has 15 residues. CDR3 residues: CASSLPLLSGDEQYF. The CDR3 region has the DNA TGCGCCAGCAGCCTTCCGCTACTAAGCGGGGACGAGCAGTACTTC.

The chain carries TRBV6-9 and TRBJ2-1, with D maybe TRBD1 (5 bases). Deletions cut 9 bases from V and 4 bases from J, with 19 bases between. CDR1 MNHGY and CDR2 SVAAGI come from the germline V gene. There are 15 residues in the CDR3. The DNA of the CDR3 is TGTGCCAGACAAGACAGAAGCTTAACTTACAATGAGCAGTTCTTC. Protein sequence: CARQDRSLTYNEQFF.

The CDR3 sequence: CASGRPGAGGNTIYF. CDR3 nucleotide sequence: TGTGCTAGTGGTCGTCCCGGGGCAGGGGGGAACACCATATATTTT. The gene calls are TRBV12-5 and TRBJ1-3, with 7 bases identical to TRBD1. Germline CDR1 is LGHNT and CDR2 is FRNRAP. V lost 5 bases, J lost 7 bases, and 11 bases stayed unmatched. This CDR3 spans 15 amino acids.

V gene TRBV2 combines with J gene TRBJ1-1; D is ambiguous. Germline CDR1 SNHLY, CDR2 FYNNEI. V lost 2 bases and J 0 bases, leaving 7 bases between the germline ends. This CDR3 has 14 residues. CDR3 sequence (DNA): TGTGCCAGCAGTGAAACCTTTTTGAACACTGAAGCTTTCTTT. Its translation is CASSETFLNTEAFF. Complete variable domain (other parts from reference TRBV2 and TRBJ1-1): EPEVTQTPSHQVTQMGQEVILRCVPISNHLYFYWYRQILGQKVEFLVSFYNNEISEKSEIFDDQFSVERPDGSNFTLKIRSTKLEDSAMYFCASSETFLNTEAFFGQGTRLTVV.

The genes are TRBV27 and TRBJ2-3; D may correspond to TRBD1 or TRBD2 (5 bases each). From germline, CDR1 is MNHEY and CDR2 SMNVEV (reference sequence). V was clipped by 10 bases and J by 5 bases, with 10 bases between them. The CDR3 loop spans 11 amino acids. CDR3 residues: CAIGAGDTQYF. The CDR3 DNA is TGTGCCATTGGGGCGGGAGATACGCAGTATTTT.

The chain carries TRBV6-6 and TRBJ2-4; D uncertain. CDR3 size: 11 residues. V was shortened by 7 bases and J by 7 bases, with 8 bases between the two germline ends. Germline CDR1 MNHNY, CDR2 SVGAGI (reference sequence). The chain's CDR3 is CASTYRNIQYF. As DNA, the CDR3 is TGTGCCAGCACCTATCGGAACATTCAGTACTTC.

The CDR3 sequence is CASSVLTSGRASEQYF. The CDR3 region has the DNA TGTGCCAGCAGTGTCCTGACTAGCGGGAGGGCTAGCGAGCAGTACTTC. The chain joins TRBV2 to TRBJ2-7; 14 bases are a match to TRBD2. The V segment lost 4 bases and the J segment 6 bases; nucleotides outside the gene matches: 8. In germline, CDR1 is SNHLY, CDR2 FYNNEI. This CDR3 comprises 16 residues.

The V and J genes are TRBV19 and TRBJ1-6; D gene unclear. V was pared by 2 bases and J by 5 bases, with 13 bases between. The CDR3 is made up of 16 amino acids. Germline V gene lookup returns CDR1 LNHDA and CDR2 SQIVND (reference sequence). CDR3 DNA: TGTGCCAGTAGTATATCCAGGCAGTTTAATAATTCACCCCTCCACTTT. As protein: CASSISRQFNNSPLHF.

The rearrangement links TRBV10-3 to TRBJ2-7; D is unclear. CDR1 is ENHRY and CDR2 is SYGVKD in the germline V gene. V gave up 4 bases and J gave up 4 bases, with 5 bases separating them. CDR3 length equals 11 residues. CDR3 sequence: CAISVGYEQYF. CDR3 nucleotide sequence: TGTGCCATCAGTGTAGGTTACGAGCAGTACTTC.

Details on this clone: Other DNA sequences in the same sample also yield this CDR3. This chain connects TRBV19 to TRBJ2-3; D gene unclear. CDR1 and CDR2 (germline): LNHDA, SQIVND (reference sequence). The CDR3 extends over 11 amino acids. Trimming shortened V by 1 base and J by 5 bases, and 1 base separated the two germline ends. The CDR3 DNA reads as TGTGCCAGTAGTATAGGAGATACGCAGTATTTT. This gives the protein CASSIGDTQYF.

This chain joins TRBV7-2 and TRBJ2-7, with D perhaps TRBD2 (5 bases). The CDR3 sequence is 14 residues long. The V gene's germline CDR1 is SGHTA and CDR2 FQGNSA. V lost 3 bases, J lost 2 bases, and 11 bases lay in between. The CDR3 is CASSFLGGPYEQYF. The CDR3 DNA is TGTGCCAGCAGCTTTCTAGGCGGGCCCTACGAGCAGTACTTC.

The rearrangement links TRBV28 to TRBJ2-5; D call uncertain. The V end was cut by 1 base, the J end by 5 bases, with 11 bases between. The germline gives CDR1 MDHEN, CDR2 SYDVKM. CDR3 size: 14 residues. This CDR3 reads CASSLLQPRETQYF. The CDR3, as DNA: TGTGCCAGCAGTTTATTACAGCCCCGGGAGACCCAGTACTTC.

The chain carries TRBV20-1 and TRBJ2-7; tentatively, D is TRBD1 (5 bases). This CDR3 is built from 11 residues. Germline values: CDR1 DFQATT, CDR2 SNEGSKA (reference sequence). V shed 4 bases and J shed 3 bases, with 7 bases lying between them. The CDR3 spells CSANRLYEQYF. The CDR3 nucleotides read TGCAGTGCTAACAGGCTCTACGAGCAGTACTTC.

This chain joins TRBV28 and TRBJ2-4; 8 bases agree with TRBD1. V lost 4 bases and J lost 0; bases outside the gene matches: 11. CDR1 and CDR2 (germline): MDHEN, SYDVKM. The CDR3 totals 18 residues. The CDR3 DNA is TGTGCCAGCAGTTGGCCGGGGACAGGTTCACTAGCCAAAAACATTCAGTACTTC. Translated, it gives CASSWPGTGSLAKNIQYF.

J is TRBJ2-3 and V is TRBV30, with D possibly being TRBD1 (6 bases). Between the trimmed V and J ends, which lost 4 bases and 2 bases, there was a span of 10 bases. Germline CDR1 reads GTSNPN; CDR2 reads SVGIG (reference sequence). CDR3 length equals 13 residues. The CDR3 loop is CAWNTGNTDTQYF. The CDR3 nucleotides are TGTGCCTGGAATACAGGGAACACAGATACGCAGTATTTT.

The CDR3 loop is CSGIVTGNTEAFF. The CDR3 bases are TGCAGCGGCATCGTAACAGGGAACACTGAAGCTTTCTTT. This sequence joins TRBV29-1 and TRBJ1-1; D is possibly TRBD1 (5 bases). Trimming stripped 7 bases from V and 1 base from J, with 13 bases between. CDR3 length equals 13 residues. CDR1 SQVTM and CDR2 ANQGSEA come from the germline V gene. Combining the CDR3 with reference TRBV29-1 and TRBJ1-1 gives the whole variable domain SAVISQKPSRDICQRGTSLTIQCQVDSQVTMMFWYRQQPGQSLTLIATANQGSEATYESGFVIDKFPISRPNLTFSTLTVSNMSPEDSSIYLCSGIVTGNTEAFFGQGTRLTVV.

This clone showed up just once. The chain links TRBV19 to TRBJ2-1, with D tentatively TRBD1 (5 bases). Germline CDR1 and CDR2: LNHDA and SQIVND (reference sequence). This CDR3 spans 14 amino acids. Trimming shortened V by 3 bases and J by 5 bases, and 11 bases separated the two germline ends. CDR3 bases: TGTGCCAGTAGTATCATGACAGTAGACAATGAGCAGTTCTTC. Its protein is CASSIMTVDNEQFF.

This sequence joins TRBV7-9 and TRBJ1-5; 7 bases are a match to TRBD1. CDR1 and CDR2 (germline): SEHNR, FQNEAQ (reference sequence). CDR3 length: 15 residues. Germline trimming cut 5 bases from V and 4 bases from J; bases unmatched to any gene: 8. CDR3 sequence reads: CASSPGQAPNQPQHF. CDR3 sequence (DNA): TGTGCCAGCAGCCCCGGACAGGCCCCTAATCAGCCCCAGCATTTT.

The chain carries TRBV9 and TRBJ2-3; no clear D. Trimming stripped 0 bases from V and 2 bases from J, with 7 bases between. The CDR3 loop spans 14 amino acids. CDR1 and CDR2 (germline): SGDLS, YYNGEE. The CDR3 DNA reads as TGTGCCAGCAGCGTAGGACATTCCACAGATACGCAGTATTTT. As protein: CASSVGHSTDTQYF. The full variable domain, in which reference TRBV9 and TRBJ2-3 provide the parts outside the CDR3, is DSGVTQTPKHLITATGQRVTLRCSPRSGDLSVYWYQQSLDQGLQFLIQYYNGEERAKGNILERFSAQQFPDLHSELNLSSLELGDSALYFCASSVGHSTDTQYFGPGTRLTVL.

The chain combines TRBV11-2 with TRBJ2-5; D not certain. The CDR3 length is 12 residues. Germline V gene sequence: CDR1 SGHAT, CDR2 FQNNGV. The V gene lost 0 bases and the J gene lost 4 bases, with 3 bases spanning the gap. This chain's CDR3 is CASSLEGETQYF. In DNA form, the CDR3 reads TGTGCCAGCAGCTTAGAGGGAGAGACCCAGTACTTC.

The rearrangement uses TRBV5-4 and TRBJ1-1; TRBD1 is a possible D gene (5 bases). The CDR3 extends over 16 amino acids. Germline values: CDR1 SGHNT, CDR2 YYREEE (reference sequence). V was clipped by 5 bases and J by 2 bases, with 19 bases between them. CDR3 nucleotide sequence: TGTGCCAGCAGTAAACTCAACCCGGGACGCAACACTGAAGCTTTCTTT. This gives the protein CASSKLNPGRNTEAFF.